This record covers a single TCR beta chain. As yet, its antigen is unknown. This sample is part of a study of blood T cells in healthy people across ages. Study background: About one barcoded beta molecule was captured per two T cells (by template switching).

Study observations and caveats: Strong correlation existed between TCR beta diversity and naive T cell percentage.

J was trimmed by 5 bases and V by 8 bases; bases with no gene match: 8. Germline V CDR1 and CDR2: SEHNR, FQNEAQ (reference sequence). The CDR3 consists of 13 residues. The total RNA that was extracted per sample amounted to at least 5 micrograms. Through a sample-barcoded 5' primer and a J-beta primer mix, a second PCR was run for roughly 6 to 11 cycles. Carrying 12 random nucleotides, a template-switch adaptor labeled each individual cDNA molecule. MiXCR, applied by TCRdb to the 5' RACE reads, yields one record per CDR3 protein. The table records about 830,000 distinct CDR3 sequences, roughly 64% of them present only once.

The sample consisted of blood. This TCR was recovered from a man under 40 in good health. V gene TRBV7-9 combines with J gene TRBJ2-7; TRBD2 agrees at 8 bases. The CDR3 DNA reads TGTGCCAGCTGTATCTCGCGGGGGGACGAGCAGTACTTC. It translates to CASCISRGDEQYF.